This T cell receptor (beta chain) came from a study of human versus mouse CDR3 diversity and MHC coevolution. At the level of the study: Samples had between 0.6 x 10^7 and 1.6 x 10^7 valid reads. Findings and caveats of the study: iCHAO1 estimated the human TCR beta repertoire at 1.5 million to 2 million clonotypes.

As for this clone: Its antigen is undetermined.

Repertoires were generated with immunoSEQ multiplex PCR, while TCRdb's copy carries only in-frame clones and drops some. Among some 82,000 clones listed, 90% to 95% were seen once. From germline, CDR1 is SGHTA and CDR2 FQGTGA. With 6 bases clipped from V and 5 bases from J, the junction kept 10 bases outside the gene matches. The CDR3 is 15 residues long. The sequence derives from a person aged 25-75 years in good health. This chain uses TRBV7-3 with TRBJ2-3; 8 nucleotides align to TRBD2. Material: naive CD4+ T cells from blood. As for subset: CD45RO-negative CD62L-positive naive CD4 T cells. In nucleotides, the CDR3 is TGTGCCAGCAGTTCAAGCGGGACTAGTGGAGATACGCAGTATTTT. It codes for CASSSSGTSGDTQYF.